The 8 T cell receptor beta chains below all came from one sample that was sequenced in a study of T cell changes during pregnancy in multiple sclerosis (dated by TCRdb to the late 2010s). To prepare the library, the immunoSEQ multiplex PCR assay was applied. Entries here come from immuneACCESS through TCRdb and include only in-frame sequences with V and J called. Some clones fail to appear in such tables; in the studies checked, an unresolved V gene covers under half of the shortfall, and the cause of the remainder is unknown. The sample contains 20,000 to 25,000 clones, roughly 89% of them found a single time. The ten biggest clones cover more than 0.65% of the sample. The source material was CD4+ T cells from peripheral blood mononuclear cells, sampled in the third trimester of pregnancy. The source is a female donor in good health, enrolled as a control in a pregnancy study.

V and J are TRBV6-4 and TRBJ2-7; D possibly corresponds to TRBD2 (5 bases). The V gene lost 8 bases and the J gene lost 7 bases, with 18 bases spanning the gap. The germline gives CDR1 MRHNA, CDR2 SNTAGT. The CDR3 loop spans 13 amino acids. The CDR3 spells CASSEGTTTEQYF. As DNA, the CDR3 is TGTGCCAGCTCTGAGGGAACAACGACGGAGCAGTACTTC.

The chain recombines TRBV12-5 with TRBJ2-2; 7 bases are shared with TRBD1. This CDR3 has 21 residues. The germline CDR1 and CDR2 sequences are LGHNT and FRNRAP. The J segment lost 2 bases and the V segment lost 4 bases, leaving 22 bases of the junction unmatched. CDR3 protein: CASGSILSALTGAPNTGELFF. Written as DNA, the CDR3 is TGTGCTAGTGGTTCCATACTTTCAGCCCTAACAGGGGCCCCTAACACCGGGGAGCTGTTTTTT.

The J gene is TRBJ2-7, the V gene TRBV9; no firm D call. The V gene lost 4 bases and the J gene lost 1 base, with 12 bases spanning the gap. CDR1 SGDLS and CDR2 YYNGEE come from the germline V gene. The CDR3 runs to 14 residues. This CDR3 is CASSSRENSYEQYF. The CDR3 nucleotides read TGTGCCAGCAGCTCCCGAGAAAATTCCTACGAGCAGTACTTC.

The chain employs TRBV6-6 and TRBJ1-5, with D possibly being TRBD1 (6 bases). Germline values: CDR1 MNHNY, CDR2 SVGAGI (reference sequence). With 6 bases removed from V and 2 bases from J, the gap between germline ends came to 17 bases. The CDR3 totals 16 residues. In nucleotides, the CDR3 is TGTGCCAGCAGCCGATACCGGGACACCGGCAATCAGCCCCAGCATTTT. Its translation: CASSRYRDTGNQPQHF.

V and J are TRBV11-2 and TRBJ1-1; TRBD1 aligns across 8 bases. Per the germline V gene, CDR1 is SGHAT and CDR2 is FQNNGV. This CDR3 comprises 15 residues. With 1 base clipped from V and 4 bases from J, the junction kept 5 bases outside the gene matches. As DNA, the CDR3 is TGTGCCAGCAGCTTAGTTCAAACAGGGGGCACTGAAGCTTTCTTT. This sequence encodes CASSLVQTGGTEAFF.

V is TRBV5-4 and J is TRBJ2-5, with 9 bases fitting TRBD2. J lost 5 bases, V lost 3 bases, and 14 bases had no gene match. The CDR3 loop spans 17 amino acids. Looked up from germline, CDR1 is SGHNT and CDR2 is YYREEE (reference sequence). The CDR3 is CASSSRLGGGGGETQYF. The DNA of the CDR3 is TGTGCCAGCAGCTCTCGATTGGGCGGGGGGGGAGGTGAGACCCAGTACTTC.

The V and J genes are TRBV5-8 and TRBJ2-1; D is unresolved. The ends were cut back, 7 bases at V and 8 bases at J, with 7 bases in the middle. The CDR3 has 10 residues. CDR1 is SGHTS and CDR2 is YDEGEE in the germline V gene. CDR3 DNA: TGTGCCAGCCGCTCATATGAGCAGTTCTTC. Protein sequence: CASRSYEQFF.

V is TRBV5-1 and J is TRBJ2-3; 15 bases align to TRBD2. CDR1 is SGHRS, CDR2 YFSETQ, per germline. Trimming took 1 base from V and 4 from J; bases not matched to a gene: 4. The CDR3 runs to 17 residues. Here the CDR3 DNA reads TGCGCCAGCAGCTTGCCTGGACTAGCGGGAGGGCCAGATACGCAGTATTTT. Its protein is CASSLPGLAGGPDTQYF.